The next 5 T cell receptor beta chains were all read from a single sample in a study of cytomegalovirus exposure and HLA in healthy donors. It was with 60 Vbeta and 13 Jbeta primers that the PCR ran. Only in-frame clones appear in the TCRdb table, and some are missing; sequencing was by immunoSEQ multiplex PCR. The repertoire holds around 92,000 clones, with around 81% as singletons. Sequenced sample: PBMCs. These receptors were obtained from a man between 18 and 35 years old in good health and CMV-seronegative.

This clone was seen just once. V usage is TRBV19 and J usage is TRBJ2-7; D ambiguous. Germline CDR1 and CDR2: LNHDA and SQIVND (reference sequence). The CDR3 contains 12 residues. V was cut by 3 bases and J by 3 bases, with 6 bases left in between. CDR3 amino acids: CASSIGVYEQYF. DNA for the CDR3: TGTGCCAGTAGTATTGGAGTCTACGAGCAGTACTTC.

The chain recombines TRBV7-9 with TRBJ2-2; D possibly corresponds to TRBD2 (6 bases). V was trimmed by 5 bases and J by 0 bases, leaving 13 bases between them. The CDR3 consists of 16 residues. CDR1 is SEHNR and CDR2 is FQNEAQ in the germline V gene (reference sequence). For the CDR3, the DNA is TGTGCCAGCAGCACCCGATGGGGGGCGAACACCGGGGAGCTGTTTTTT. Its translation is CASSTRWGANTGELFF.

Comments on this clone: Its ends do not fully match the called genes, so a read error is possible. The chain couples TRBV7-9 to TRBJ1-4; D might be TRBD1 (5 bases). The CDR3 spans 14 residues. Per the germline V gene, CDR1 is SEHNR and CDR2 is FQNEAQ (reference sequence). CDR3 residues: CSSSLGQGYEKLFF. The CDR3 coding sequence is TGTTCCAGCAGTTTGGGTCAGGGCTATGAAAAACTGTTTTTT.

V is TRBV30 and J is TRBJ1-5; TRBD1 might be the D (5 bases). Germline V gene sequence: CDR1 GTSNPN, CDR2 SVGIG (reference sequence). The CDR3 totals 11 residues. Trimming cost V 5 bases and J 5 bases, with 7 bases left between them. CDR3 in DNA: TGTGCCTGGGGGGCGGATCAGCCCCAGCATTTT. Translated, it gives CAWGADQPQHF.

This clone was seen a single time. CDR3 protein: CASSPTFKDNAYEQYF. CDR3 bases: TGCGCCAGCAGCCCCACTTTTAAGGACAATGCCTACGAGCAGTACTTC. The chain has TRBV5-1 and TRBJ2-7; D possibly corresponds to TRBD1 (5 bases). The length of the CDR3 is 16 residues. The germline V gene has CDR1 SGHRS and CDR2 YFSETQ. Trimming took 4 bases from V and 2 from J, leaving 19 bases between them. The whole variable domain, remainder taken from reference TRBV5-1 and TRBJ2-7, is KAGVTQTPRYLIKTRGQQVTLSCSPISGHRSVSWYQQTPGQGLQFLFEYFSETQRNKGNFPGRFSGRQFSNSRSEMNVSTLELGDSALYLCASSPTFKDNAYEQYFGPGTRLTVT.